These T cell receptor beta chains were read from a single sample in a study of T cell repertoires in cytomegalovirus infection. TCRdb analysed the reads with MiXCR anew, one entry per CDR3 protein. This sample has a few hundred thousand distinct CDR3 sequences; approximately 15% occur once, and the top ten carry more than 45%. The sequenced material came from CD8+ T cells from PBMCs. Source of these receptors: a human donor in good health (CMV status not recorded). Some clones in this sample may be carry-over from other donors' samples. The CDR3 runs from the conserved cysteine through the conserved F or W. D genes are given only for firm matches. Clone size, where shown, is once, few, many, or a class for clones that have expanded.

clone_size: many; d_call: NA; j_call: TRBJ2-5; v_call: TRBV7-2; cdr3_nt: TGTGCCAGCAGCTGGACGGGCTCCTCACAAGAGACCCAGTACTTC; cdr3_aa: CASSWTGSSQETQYF
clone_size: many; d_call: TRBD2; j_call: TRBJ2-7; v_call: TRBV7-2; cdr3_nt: TGTGCCAGCAGCCCTCGGGTTCGAGCGGGGGCGGGACTCTACGAGCAGTACTTC; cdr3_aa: CASSPRVRAGAGLYEQYF
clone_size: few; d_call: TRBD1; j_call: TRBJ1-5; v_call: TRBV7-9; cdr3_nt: TGTGCCAGCAGCATCGGACAGGGGGGTAATCAGCCCCAGCATTTT; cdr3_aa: CASSIGQGGNQPQHF
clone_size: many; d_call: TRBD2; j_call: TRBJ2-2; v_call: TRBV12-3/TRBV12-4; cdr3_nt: TGTGCCAGCAGGTTGACTAGCGGGAACACCGGGGAGCTGTTTTTT; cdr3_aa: CASRLTSGNTGELFF
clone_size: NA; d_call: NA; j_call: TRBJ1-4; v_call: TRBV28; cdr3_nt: TGTGCCAGCAGTCCCGACGAGACAGGATCTCCTAATGAAAAACTGTTTTTT; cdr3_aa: CASSPDETGSPNEKLFF
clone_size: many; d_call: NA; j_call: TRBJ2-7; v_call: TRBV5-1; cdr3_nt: TGCGCCAGCTCGAGCATCGGGGGCATCTACGAGCAGTACTTC; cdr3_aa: CASSSIGGIYEQYF
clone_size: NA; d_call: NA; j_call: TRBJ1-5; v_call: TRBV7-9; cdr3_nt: TGTGCCAGCAGCTTAGACAGTTTCAATCAGCCCCAGCATTTT; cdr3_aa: CASSLDSFNQPQHF
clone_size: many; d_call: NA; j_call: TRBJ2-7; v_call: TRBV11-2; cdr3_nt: TGTGCCAGCAGCGCAGACCTGGGATACGAGCAGTACTTC; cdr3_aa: CASSADLGYEQYF
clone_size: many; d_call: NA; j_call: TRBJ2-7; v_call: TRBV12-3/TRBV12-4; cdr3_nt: TGTGCCAGCAGTTTAGTCCGGGAACACTACGAGCAGTACTTC; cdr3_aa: CASSLVREHYEQYF
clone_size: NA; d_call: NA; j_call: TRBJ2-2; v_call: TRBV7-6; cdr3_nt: TGTGCCAGCAGCTTAAGTGGGACCCTAGCCTACACCGGGGAGCTGTTTTTT; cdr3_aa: CASSLSGTLAYTGELFF
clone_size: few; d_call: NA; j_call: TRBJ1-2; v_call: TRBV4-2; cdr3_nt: TGTGCCAGCAGCCAAGATTACCAACGGTCCGATTTCTATGGCTACACCTTC; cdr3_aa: CASSQDYQRSDFYGYTF
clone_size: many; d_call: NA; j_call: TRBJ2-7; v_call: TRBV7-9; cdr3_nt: TGTGCCAGCAGCTCCCCACAGGGCAGCCTAGAGTCCTACGAGCAGTACTTC; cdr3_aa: CASSSPQGSLESYEQYF
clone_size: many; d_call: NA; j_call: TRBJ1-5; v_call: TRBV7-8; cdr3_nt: TGTGCCAGCAGCTTAGCGCATGGAGGAGGACGACAGCCCCAGCATTTT; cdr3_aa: CASSLAHGGGRQPQHF
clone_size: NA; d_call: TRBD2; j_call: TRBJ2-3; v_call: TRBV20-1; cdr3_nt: TGCAGTGCTCCTCGGACTAGCCGTCCCACAGATACGCAGTATTTT; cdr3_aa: CSAPRTSRPTDTQYF
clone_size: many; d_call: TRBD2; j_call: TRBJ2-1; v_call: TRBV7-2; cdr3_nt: TGTGCCAGCAGCTTAGATGAGCGGGGGCCTTTTAATGAGCAGTTCTTC; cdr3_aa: CASSLDERGPFNEQFF
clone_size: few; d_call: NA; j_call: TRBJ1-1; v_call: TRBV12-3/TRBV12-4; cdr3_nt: TGTGCCAGCAGTCTTTACGCGGAGCTGAACACTGAAGCTTTCTTT; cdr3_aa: CASSLYAELNTEAFF
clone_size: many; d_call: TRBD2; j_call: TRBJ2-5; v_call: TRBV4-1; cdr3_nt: TGCGCCAGCAGCCAAGATGAACTAGCGGGGCTACAAGAGACCCAGTACTTC; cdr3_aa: CASSQDELAGLQETQYF
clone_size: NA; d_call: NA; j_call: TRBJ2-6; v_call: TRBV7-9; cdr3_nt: TGTGCCAGCAGCCCTAGAGAAGGGGGGTTCTCTGGGGCCAACGTCCTGACTTTC; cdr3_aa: CASSPREGGFSGANVLTF
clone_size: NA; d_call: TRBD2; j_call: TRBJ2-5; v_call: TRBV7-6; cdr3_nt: TGTGCCAGCAGCCGACCGGGGGAGGGAGAGACCCAGTACTTC; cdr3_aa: CASSRPGEGETQYF
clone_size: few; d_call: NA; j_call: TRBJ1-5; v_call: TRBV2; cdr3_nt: TGTGCCAGCAGTGAGTTTCCTCAGTCTCTCAGCAATCAGCCCCAGCATTTT; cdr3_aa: CASSEFPQSLSNQPQHF
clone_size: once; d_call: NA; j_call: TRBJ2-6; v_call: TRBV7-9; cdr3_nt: TGTGCCAGCAGCCTCGACCGCCGCTCTGGGGCCAACGTCCTGACTTTC; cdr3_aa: CASSLDRRSGANVLTF
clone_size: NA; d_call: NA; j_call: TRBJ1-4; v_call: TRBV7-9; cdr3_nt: TGTGCCAGCAGCGAGACCGGTGGATATAATGAAAAACTGTTTTTT; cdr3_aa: CASSETGGYNEKLFF
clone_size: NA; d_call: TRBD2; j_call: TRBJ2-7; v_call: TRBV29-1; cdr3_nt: TGCAGCGTACAGGCGGGAGGTATAGCCTACGAGCAGTACTTC; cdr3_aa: CSVQAGGIAYEQYF
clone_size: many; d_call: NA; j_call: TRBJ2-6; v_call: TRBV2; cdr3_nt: TGTGCCAGCAGTGAAATGGGATGGGGGTCCGGGGCCAACGTCCTGACTTTC; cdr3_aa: CASSEMGWGSGANVLTF
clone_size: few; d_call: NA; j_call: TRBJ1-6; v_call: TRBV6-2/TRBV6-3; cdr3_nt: TGTGCCAGCAGTTTCGGGACGGAGAATAATTCACCCCTCCACTTT; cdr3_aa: CASSFGTENNSPLHF
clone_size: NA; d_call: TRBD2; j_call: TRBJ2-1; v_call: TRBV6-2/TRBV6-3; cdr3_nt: TGTGCCAGCAGTTACTCGACGAACACAGCGGGGGGCCCGAGCTCCTACAATGAGCAGTTCTTC; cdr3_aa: CASSYSTNTAGGPSSYNEQFF
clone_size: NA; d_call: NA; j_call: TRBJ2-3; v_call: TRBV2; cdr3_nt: TGTGCCAGCAGTGAAGCGCAGCGAAACGGTGCAGATACGCAGTATTTT; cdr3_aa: CASSEAQRNGADTQYF
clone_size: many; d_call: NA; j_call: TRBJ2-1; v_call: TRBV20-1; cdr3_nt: TGCAGCACAACTTCTGGGGGGGCCGACAATGAGCAGTTCTTC; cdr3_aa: CSTTSGGADNEQFF
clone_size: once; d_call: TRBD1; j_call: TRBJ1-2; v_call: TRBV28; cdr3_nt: TGTGCCAGCAGTCTCGACAGGGGTCCAAGCGGGGAGGGCTACACCTTC; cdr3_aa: CASSLDRGPSGEGYTF
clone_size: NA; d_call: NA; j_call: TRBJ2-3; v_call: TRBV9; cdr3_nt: TGTGCCAGCAGCGTAGGGGGAGGAGGCACAGATACGCAGTATTTT; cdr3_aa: CASSVGGGGTDTQYF
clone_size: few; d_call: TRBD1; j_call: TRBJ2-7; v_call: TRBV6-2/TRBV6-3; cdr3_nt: TGTGCCAGCAGCCCCCCCCCCGGGACAGATCTCTACGAGCAGTACTTC; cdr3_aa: CASSPPPGTDLYEQYF
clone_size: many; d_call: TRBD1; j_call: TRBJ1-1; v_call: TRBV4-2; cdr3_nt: TGTGCCAGCAGCCAAGCTCAGGGGGCGACGGTCGCTGAAGCTTTCTTT; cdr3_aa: CASSQAQGATVAEAFF
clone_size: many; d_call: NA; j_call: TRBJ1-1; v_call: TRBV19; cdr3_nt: TGTGCCAGTAGTTTCCCAGGGTACGGCACTGAAGCTTTCTTT; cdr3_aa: CASSFPGYGTEAFF
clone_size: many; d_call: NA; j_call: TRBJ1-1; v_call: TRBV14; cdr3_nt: TGTGCCAGCAGCCAAGATCAGGGCCTGGCAGGCGCGAACACTGAAGCTTTCTTT; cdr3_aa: CASSQDQGLAGANTEAFF
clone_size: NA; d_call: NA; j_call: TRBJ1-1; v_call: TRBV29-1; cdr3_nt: TGCAGCGTCCGGGACACGAACACTGAAGCTTTCTTT; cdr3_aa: CSVRDTNTEAFF
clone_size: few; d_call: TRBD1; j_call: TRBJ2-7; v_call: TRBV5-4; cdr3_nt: TGTGCCAGCAGCTGGGGGACAGGGGGCTTCGAGCAGTACTTC; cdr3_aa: CASSWGTGGFEQYF
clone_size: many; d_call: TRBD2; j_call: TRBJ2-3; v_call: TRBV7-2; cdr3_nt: TGTGCCAGCAGCGCGACTAGCGGGGGCCTTGCAGATACGCAGTATTTT; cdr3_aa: CASSATSGGLADTQYF
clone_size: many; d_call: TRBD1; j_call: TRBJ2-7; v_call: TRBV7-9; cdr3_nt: TGTGCCAGCAGCCCAGGACAGGGTTCGGTCAGGGAGCAGTACTTC; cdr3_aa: CASSPGQGSVREQYF
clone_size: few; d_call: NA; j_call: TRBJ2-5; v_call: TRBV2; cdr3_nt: TGTGCCAGCAGTGAGTGGTCCGGGGGGCTCCAAGAGACCCAGTACTTC; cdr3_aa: CASSEWSGGLQETQYF
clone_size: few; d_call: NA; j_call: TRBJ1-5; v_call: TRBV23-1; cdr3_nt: TGCGCCAGCAGTCAACTCGGGCGGCTGGGGAGTAGCAATCAGCCCCAGCATTTT; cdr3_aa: CASSQLGRLGSSNQPQHF
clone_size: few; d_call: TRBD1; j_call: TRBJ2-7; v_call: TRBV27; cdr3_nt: TGTGCCAGCAGTGTCGGGACAGGGGGTCCCTACGAGCAGTACTTC; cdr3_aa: CASSVGTGGPYEQYF
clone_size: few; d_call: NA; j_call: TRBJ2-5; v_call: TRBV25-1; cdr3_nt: TGTGCCAGCAGTGAATGGGGGATACAAGAGACCCAGTACTTC; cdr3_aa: CASSEWGIQETQYF
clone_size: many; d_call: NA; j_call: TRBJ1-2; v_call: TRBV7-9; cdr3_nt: TGTGCCAGCACCCGATCGGCGAACTATGGCTACACCTTC; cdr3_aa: CASTRSANYGYTF
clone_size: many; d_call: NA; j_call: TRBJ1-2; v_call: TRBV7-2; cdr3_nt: TGTGCCAGCAGCTTAGGACACCTCTATGGCTACACCTTC; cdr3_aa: CASSLGHLYGYTF
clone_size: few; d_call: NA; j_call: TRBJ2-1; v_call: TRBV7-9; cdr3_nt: TGTGCCAGCACCACACCCCGGCAGTCCGGTTACAATGAGCAGTTCTTC; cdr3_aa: CASTTPRQSGYNEQFF